This entry describes one TCR beta chain. TCRdb keeps only in-frame clones here, not all; method: immunoSEQ multiplex PCR. The repertoire holds about 64,000 clones, with 91% as singletons. The data stem from a study of OX40 agonist ivuxolimab in advanced cancers. V was shortened by 0 bases and J by 0 bases, with 14 bases between the two germline ends. Germline CDR1 reads SGHDT; CDR2 reads YYEEEE. The CDR3 is 17 residues long. The chain joins TRBV5-6 to TRBJ2-3; D assignment may be TRBD1 or TRBD2 (5 bases each). Material: CD4+ or CD8+ T cells sorted from blood, obtained in a trial of the OX40 agonist ivuxolimab. The sequence derives from an adult with an advanced solid tumor such as melanoma, head and neck, liver or kidney cancer. The CDR3 region is CASSLVILGESTDTQYF. The CDR3 DNA is TGTGCCAGCAGCTTGGTTATATTGGGGGAGAGCACAGATACGCAGTATTTT.